This T cell receptor beta chain comes out of a study of OX40 agonist ivuxolimab in advanced cancers. Study-level background: Averaging about 60 years in age, with a range of 23 to 79, the cohort was around 87% male.

Exclusion applied to patients with autoimmune disease history or systemic immunosuppression. Clones were sequenced by immunoSEQ multiplex PCR, and TCRdb holds only the in-frame ones, with some missing. The sample holds about 61,000 clones, 82% seen once. The V gene's germline CDR1 is KGHSH and CDR2 LQKENI. V gave up 1 base and J gave up 2 bases, with 11 bases separating them. The CDR3 extends over 15 amino acids. This TCR came from an adult with an advanced solid tumor such as melanoma, head and neck, liver or kidney cancer. The V and J genes are TRBV18 and TRBJ1-1; tentatively, D is TRBD1 (5 bases). Sequences were derived from CD4+ or CD8+ T cells sorted from blood, sampled in a trial of the OX40 agonist ivuxolimab. CDR3 DNA sequence: TGTGCCAGCTCACCACAATCAGGGCACAACACTGAAGCTTTCTTT. Encoded protein: CASSPQSGHNTEAFF.